One sample yielded the 26 T cell receptor beta chains listed below, sequenced in a study of blood T cell repertoires in COVID-19. The method was immunoSEQ multiplex PCR; TCRdb's version includes in-frame clones alone and lacks a portion of them. The sample gives 120,000 to 150,000 clones, roughly nine tenths of which show up once; about 1.5% is in the top ten. The sequenced material came from peripheral blood. These TCRs come from a human donor in a cohort sampled during active COVID-19.

The chain is built from TRBV5-1 and TRBJ1-6; 9 bases map to TRBD1. The germline CDR1 and CDR2 sequences are SGHRS and YFSETQ. This CDR3 has 17 residues. Unmatched junction bases numbered 10, after V lost 0 bases and J lost 9 bases. Here the CDR3 DNA reads TGCGCCAGCAGCTTGGCCGGGACAGGGCTCCAGGGTTCACCCCTCCACTTT. It translates to CASSLAGTGLQGSPLHF.

This chain joins TRBV18 and TRBJ2-7; perhaps TRBD1 as D (5 bases). This CDR3 contains 14 residues. V lost 3 bases and J lost 5, with 14 bases in between. The germline V gene has CDR1 KGHSH and CDR2 LQKENI. CDR3 residues: CASSPDSGMDEQYF. CDR3 DNA: TGTGCCAGCTCACCCGACAGTGGTATGGACGAGCAGTACTTC.

CDR3 bases: TGTGCCAGCAGTGAAGCGCAGGATCAGCCCCAGCATTTT. It specifies CASSEAQDQPQHF. The V and J genes are TRBV6-1 and TRBJ1-5; D gene unclear. Trimming took off 0 bases at V and 5 bases at J, with 5 bases between the two ends. There are 13 residues in the CDR3. Germline V lookup: CDR1 MNHNS, CDR2 SASEGT.

This clone was counted once. This chain uses TRBV7-6 with TRBJ1-5; 10 bases line up with TRBD1. Germline lookup yields CDR1 SGHVS and CDR2 FNYEAQ. Losses at the gene ends were 3 bases for V and 7 bases for J; bases not matched to a gene: 3. The CDR3 spans 14 residues. The CDR3 region has the DNA TGTGCCAGCAGCTTGACAGGGGGCGCGCAGCCCCAGCATTTT. It codes for CASSLTGGAQPQHF. The variable domain in full, with the rest retrieved from reference TRBV7-6 and TRBJ1-5, is GAGVSQSPRYKVTKRGQDVALRCDPISGHVSLYWYRQALGQGPEFLTYFNYEAQQDKSGLPNDRFSAERPEGSISTLTIQRTEQRDSAMYRCASSLTGGAQPQHFGDGTRLSIL.

The genes are TRBV5-1 and TRBJ2-1, with D possibly being TRBD1 (6 bases). Germline-derived CDR1 and CDR2 are SGHRS and YFSETQ. The CDR3 contains 15 residues. V lost 1 base, J lost 4 bases, and 12 bases lay in between. This chain's CDR3 is CASSLQGTDYNEQFF. The CDR3 nucleotides are TGCGCCAGCAGCTTGCAGGGGACGGATTACAATGAGCAGTTCTTC.

The V and J genes are TRBV9 and TRBJ1-2, with D maybe TRBD1 (5 bases). Germline CDR1 reads SGDLS; CDR2 reads YYNGEE. The CDR3 extends over 15 amino acids. Deletions cut 3 bases from V and 4 bases from J, with 16 bases between. The CDR3 sequence: CASSAGGDRIYGYTF. The CDR3 DNA reads as TGTGCCAGCAGCGCCGGAGGGGACCGAATCTATGGCTACACCTTC.

The chain carries TRBV18 and TRBJ2-7, with D maybe TRBD2 (5 bases). Trimming shortened V by 2 bases and J by 1 base, and 9 bases separated the two germline ends. Germline values: CDR1 KGHSH, CDR2 LQKENI. CDR3 length: 14 amino acids. In DNA form, the CDR3 reads TGTGCCAGCTCACCATCCGGGGATTCCTACGAGCAGTACTTC. It specifies CASSPSGDSYEQYF.

Comments on this clone: At one end the junction does not follow the germline gene, possibly because of a read error. Additional DNA sequences in this sample encode the identical CDR3. V usage is TRBV7-3 and J usage is TRBJ1-1, with a weak D call TRBD1 (5 bases). This CDR3 comprises 13 residues. Germline CDR1 reads SGHTA; CDR2 reads FQGTGA. CDR3 DNA sequence: TGCGCCAGCAGCTTACAGACAGACACTGAAGCTTTCTTT. Residues: CASSLQTDTEAFF.

This clone was picked up one time. The chain employs TRBV7-2 and TRBJ2-1; D remains ambiguous. Germline V gene sequence: CDR1 SGHTA, CDR2 FQGNSA. The V end lost 5 bases, the J end lost 7 bases, and 9 bases lay between the germline ends. This CDR3 comprises 12 residues. For the CDR3, the DNA is TGTGCCAGCAGCGCTCAGAGGAATGAGCAGTTCTTC. It is translated as CASSAQRNEQFF.

This chain connects TRBV7-3 to TRBJ2-1; 9 bases are shared with TRBD2. V shed 5 bases, J shed 4 bases, and the junction held 9 bases outside the gene matches. Germline assignment: CDR1 SGHTA and CDR2 FQGTGA. This CDR3 spans 16 amino acids. In nucleotides, the CDR3 is TGTGCCAGCAGCCAGTTTGCGGGGGGGCTTTACAATGAGCAGTTCTTC. Translation gives CASSQFAGGLYNEQFF.

The chain has TRBV25-1 and TRBJ1-5; 9 bases are a match to TRBD1. In germline, CDR1 is MGHDK, CDR2 SYGVNS. There are 15 residues in the CDR3. The J segment lost 10 bases and the V segment lost 0 bases, leaving 7 bases of the junction unmatched. CDR3: CASSEYGTGIGPQHF. The CDR3 DNA reads TGTGCCAGCAGTGAATACGGGACAGGGATAGGACCCCAGCATTTT.

The chain uses TRBV27 and TRBJ1-3; weak D call: TRBD1 (5 bases). The V gene's germline CDR1 is MNHEY and CDR2 SMNVEV (reference sequence). Deletions cut 6 bases from V and 3 bases from J, with 12 bases between. The CDR3 has 14 residues. The CDR3 region is CASSPIGGGNTIYF. CDR3 sequence (DNA): TGTGCCAGCAGCCCTATCGGGGGTGGAAACACCATATATTTT.

The V call is TRBV5-1, the J call TRBJ2-5; 9 bases line up with TRBD2. The junction had 4 bases not matched to a gene; V was cut back by 1 base and J by 0 bases. From germline, CDR1 is SGHRS and CDR2 YFSETQ. This CDR3 region has 16 residues. The CDR3 reads CASSLIAGGNQETQYF. The CDR3 nucleotides are TGCGCCAGCAGCTTGATCGCGGGGGGGAACCAAGAGACCCAGTACTTC. The whole variable domain, filled in from reference TRBV5-1 and TRBJ2-5, reads KAGVTQTPRYLIKTRGQQVTLSCSPISGHRSVSWYQQTPGQGLQFLFEYFSETQRNKGNFPGRFSGRQFSNSRSEMNVSTLELGDSALYLCASSLIAGGNQETQYFGPGTRLLVL.

The V call is TRBV6-6, the J call TRBJ1-1; 7 bases are a match to TRBD1. Germline loops: CDR1 MNHNY, CDR2 SVGAGI (reference sequence). This CDR3 contains 15 residues. After removal of 4 bases from V and 1 base from J, the junction contained 6 bases not matched to a gene. The CDR3 region is CASSFLAGGNTEAFF. The CDR3 DNA sequence: TGTGCCAGCAGTTTCCTTGCAGGGGGGAACACTGAAGCTTTCTTT.

This chain joins TRBV2 and TRBJ1-1; D possibly corresponds to TRBD1 (5 bases). The CDR3 runs to 13 residues. Germline V gene lookup returns CDR1 SNHLY and CDR2 FYNNEI. The V end lost 6 bases, the J end lost 3 bases, and 11 bases lay between the germline ends. The DNA of the CDR3 is TGTGCCAGCAGCAAGGCGGGGGACACTGAAGCTTTCTTT. Translation: CASSKAGDTEAFF. The full variable domain, with the rest looked up from reference TRBV2 and TRBJ1-1, is EPEVTQTPSHQVTQMGQEVILRCVPISNHLYFYWYRQILGQKVEFLVSFYNNEISEKSEIFDDQFSVERPDGSNFTLKIRSTKLEDSAMYFCASSKAGDTEAFFGQGTRLTVV.

The CDR3 region is CASSANREETQYF. For the CDR3, the DNA is TGTGCCAGCAGTGCGAACAGGGAAGAGACCCAGTACTTC. The rearrangement joins TRBV2 to TRBJ2-5, with a weak D call TRBD1 (6 bases). The CDR3 consists of 13 residues. Trimming pared 4 bases from V and 3 bases from J, leaving 9 bases between. Germline-derived CDR1 and CDR2 are SNHLY and FYNNEI.

This clone turned up a few times. The chain recombines TRBV7-9 with TRBJ1-1, with unresolved D. CDR1 and CDR2 from the germline V gene are SEHNR and FQNEAQ (reference sequence). V was shortened by 1 base and J by 10 bases, with 10 bases between the two germline ends. CDR3 length equals 12 residues. The CDR3 here is CASSLGSFGAFF. Here the CDR3 DNA reads TGTGCCAGCAGCTTAGGGAGTTTTGGAGCTTTCTTT.

The chain links TRBV5-4 to TRBJ2-3; 11 bases map to TRBD2. Germline V gene sequence: CDR1 SGHNT, CDR2 YYREEE (reference sequence). The V gene end was trimmed by 0 bases and the J gene end by 6 bases; junction bases not matched to a gene: 12. The CDR3 sequence is 18 residues long. The CDR3 DNA reads as TGTGCCAGCAGCTTGGCGGTAGTAGCGGGGGGGCCGGGGGATACGCAGTATTTT. Encoded protein: CASSLAVVAGGPGDTQYF.

The chain recombines TRBV13 with TRBJ2-1; maybe TRBD2 (5 bases). The germline CDR1 and CDR2 sequences are PRHDT and FYEKMQ (reference sequence). The CDR3 is 18 residues long. Trimming cost V 0 bases and J 2 bases, with 17 bases left between them. For the CDR3, the DNA is TGTGCCAGCAGCTTAGGCCTTGGTCCAAGCGGAACCTACAATGAGCAGTTCTTC. Its protein product is CASSLGLGPSGTYNEQFF.

This clone is a singleton in its sample. The gene calls are TRBV5-6 and TRBJ2-2; 12 bases fit TRBD1. The CDR3 sequence is 15 residues long. CDR1 and CDR2 from the germline V gene are SGHDT and YYEEEE. V lost 3 bases and J lost 7; bases outside the gene matches: 4. The CDR3 nucleotides are TGTGCCAGCAGCTCCGGGACAGGGGGCTTCGGGGAGCTGTTTTTT. This translates into CASSSGTGGFGELFF.

The chain couples TRBV12-3 or TRBV12-4 to TRBJ2-7; no definite D call. The CDR3 spans 13 residues. V shed 3 bases and J shed 7 bases, with 13 bases lying between them. The CDR3 is CASSFVGRGEQYF. The CDR3 coding sequence is TGTGCCAGCAGTTTCGTAGGAAGAGGAGAGCAGTACTTC.

In this sample, this clone turned up once. The chain links TRBV5-1 to TRBJ1-1; D remains unclear. This CDR3 region has 13 residues. V was shortened by 4 bases and J by 11 bases, with 18 bases between the two germline ends. From germline, CDR1 is SGHRS and CDR2 YFSETQ. CDR3 in DNA: TGCGCCAGCAGCGCGACGGGGAACCCGTGGGCTTTCTTT. Protein sequence: CASSATGNPWAFF. Based on the CDR3 plus reference TRBV5-1 and TRBJ1-1, the full variable domain is KAGVTQTPRYLIKTRGQQVTLSCSPISGHRSVSWYQQTPGQGLQFLFEYFSETQRNKGNFPGRFSGRQFSNSRSEMNVSTLELGDSALYLCASSATGNPWAFFGQGTRLTVV.

This chain joins TRBV5-4 and TRBJ2-3; 11 nucleotides line up with TRBD2. CDR1 SGHNT and CDR2 YYREEE come from the germline V gene (reference sequence). The CDR3 extends over 15 amino acids. Trimming at V came to 0 bases and at J to 8 bases, leaving 5 bases not matched to a gene. The CDR3 region is CASSLGLAGIGTQYF. The CDR3 DNA reads as TGTGCCAGCAGCTTGGGACTAGCGGGGATCGGTACGCAGTATTTT.

V is TRBV5-1 and J is TRBJ2-5, with 8 bases identical to TRBD1. The germline V gene encodes CDR1 SGHRS and CDR2 YFSETQ. The CDR3 is 18 residues long. V shed 5 bases, J shed 2 bases, and the junction held 17 bases outside the gene matches. The CDR3 reads CASRTGQGLAGRQETQYF. CDR3 DNA sequence: TGCGCCAGCAGGACCGGACAGGGACTCGCGGGGAGGCAAGAGACCCAGTACTTC.

V gene TRBV6-2 or TRBV6-3 combines with J gene TRBJ2-1, with no clear D. The V end lost 2 bases, the J end lost 7 bases, and 12 bases lay between the germline ends. CDR3 size: 14 residues. Germline V CDR1 and CDR2: MNHEY, SVGEGT. The CDR3 reads CASSYPARRNEQFF. The CDR3 region has the DNA TGTGCCAGCAGTTACCCTGCTAGAAGGAATGAGCAGTTCTTC.

The J gene is TRBJ2-1, the V gene TRBV3-1 (or the pseudogene TRBV3-2); D is undetermined. The CDR3 has 15 residues. Germline CDR1 reads LGHDT; CDR2 reads YNNKEL (reference sequence). V was pared by 1 base and J by 8 bases, with 15 bases between. CDR3 bases: TGTGCCAGCAGCCAAGTAGGAGCTTATTGGGATGAGCAGTTCTTC. This translates into CASSQVGAYWDEQFF.